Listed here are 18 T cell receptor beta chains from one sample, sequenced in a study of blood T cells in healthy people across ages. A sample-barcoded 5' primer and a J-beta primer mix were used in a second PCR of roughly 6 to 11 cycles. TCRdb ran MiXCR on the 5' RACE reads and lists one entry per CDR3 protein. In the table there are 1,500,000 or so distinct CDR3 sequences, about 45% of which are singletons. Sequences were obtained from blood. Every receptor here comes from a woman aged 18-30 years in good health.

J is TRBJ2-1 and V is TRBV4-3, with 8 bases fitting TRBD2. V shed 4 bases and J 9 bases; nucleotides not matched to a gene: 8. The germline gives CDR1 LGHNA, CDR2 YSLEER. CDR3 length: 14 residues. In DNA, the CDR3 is TGCGCCAGCAGCCCTTGGACTAGCCAGGGTGAGCAGTTCTTC. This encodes CASSPWTSQGEQFF.

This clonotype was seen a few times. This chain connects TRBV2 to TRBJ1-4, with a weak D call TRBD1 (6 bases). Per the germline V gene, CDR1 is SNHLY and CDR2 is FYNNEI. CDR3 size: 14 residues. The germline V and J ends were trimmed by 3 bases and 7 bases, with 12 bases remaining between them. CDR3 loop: CASSEDSLGEKLFF. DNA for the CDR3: TGTGCCAGCAGTGAGGACAGTCTTGGTGAAAAACTGTTTTTT. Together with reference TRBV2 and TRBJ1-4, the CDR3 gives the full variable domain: EPEVTQTPSHQVTQMGQEVILRCVPISNHLYFYWYRQILGQKVEFLVSFYNNEISEKSEIFDDQFSVERPDGSNFTLKIRSTKLEDSAMYFCASSEDSLGEKLFFGSGTQLSVL.

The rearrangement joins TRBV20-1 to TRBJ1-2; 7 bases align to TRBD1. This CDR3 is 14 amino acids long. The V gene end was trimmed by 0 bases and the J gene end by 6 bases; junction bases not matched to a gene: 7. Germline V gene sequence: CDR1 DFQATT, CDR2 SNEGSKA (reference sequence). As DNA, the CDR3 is TGCAGTGCTAGAGATCTAAGGGGGCCGAATGGCTACACCTTC. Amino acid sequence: CSARDLRGPNGYTF.

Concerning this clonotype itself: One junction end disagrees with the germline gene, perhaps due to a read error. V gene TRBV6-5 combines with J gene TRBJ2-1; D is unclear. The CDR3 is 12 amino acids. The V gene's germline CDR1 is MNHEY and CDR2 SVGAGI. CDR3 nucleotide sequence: TGTACCAGCAGTTATCGTGGTAATGAGCAGTTCTTC. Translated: CTSSYRGNEQFF.

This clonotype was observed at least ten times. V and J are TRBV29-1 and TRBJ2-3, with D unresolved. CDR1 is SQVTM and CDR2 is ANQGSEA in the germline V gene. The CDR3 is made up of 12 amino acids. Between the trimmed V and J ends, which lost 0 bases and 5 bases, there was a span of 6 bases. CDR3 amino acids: CSVEDRVDTQYF. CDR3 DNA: TGCAGCGTTGAAGATCGGGTAGATACGCAGTATTTT.

The CDR3 protein is CASSPGTGEPYEQYF. CDR3 nucleotides: TGTGCCAGCAGTCCGGGGACAGGAGAACCCTACGAGCAGTACTTC. This sequence joins TRBV25-1 and TRBJ2-7, with 8 nucleotides matching TRBD1. Germline-derived CDR1 and CDR2 are MGHDK and SYGVNS. Trimming cost V 5 bases and J 2 bases; bases outside gene matches: 8. The CDR3 is made up of 15 amino acids.

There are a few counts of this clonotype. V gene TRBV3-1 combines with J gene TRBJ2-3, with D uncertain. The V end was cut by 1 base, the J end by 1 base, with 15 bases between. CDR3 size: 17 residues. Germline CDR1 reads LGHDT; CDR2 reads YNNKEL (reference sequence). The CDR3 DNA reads TGTGCCAGCAGCCAAGTTATGACCCCGACGGGCACAGATACGCAGTATTTT. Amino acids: CASSQVMTPTGTDTQYF.

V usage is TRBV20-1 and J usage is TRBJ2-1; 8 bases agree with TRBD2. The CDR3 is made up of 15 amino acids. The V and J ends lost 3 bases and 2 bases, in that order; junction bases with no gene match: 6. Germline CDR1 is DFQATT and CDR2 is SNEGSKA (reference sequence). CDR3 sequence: CSASREAGAYNEQFF. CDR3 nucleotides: TGCAGTGCTAGCCGGGAAGCGGGAGCCTACAATGAGCAGTTCTTC.

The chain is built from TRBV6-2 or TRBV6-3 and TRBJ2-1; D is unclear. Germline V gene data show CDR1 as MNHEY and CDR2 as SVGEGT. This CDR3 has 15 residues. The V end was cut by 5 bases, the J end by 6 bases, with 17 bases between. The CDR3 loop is CASSVQGGPSNEQFF. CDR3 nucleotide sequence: TGTGCCAGCAGTGTCCAAGGCGGCCCGTCCAATGAGCAGTTCTTC.

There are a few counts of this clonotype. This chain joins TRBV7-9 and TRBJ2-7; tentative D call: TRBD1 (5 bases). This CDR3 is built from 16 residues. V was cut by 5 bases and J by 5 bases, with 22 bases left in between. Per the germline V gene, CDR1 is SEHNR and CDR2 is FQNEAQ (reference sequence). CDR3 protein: CASSHAFDFRAHEQYF. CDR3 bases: TGTGCCAGCAGCCATGCCTTCGACTTCAGGGCCCACGAGCAGTACTTC. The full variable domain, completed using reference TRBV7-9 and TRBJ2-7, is DTGVSQNPRHKITKRGQNVTFRCDPISEHNRLYWYRQTLGQGPEFLTYFQNEAQLEKSRLLSDRFSAERPKGSFSTLEIQRTEQGDSAMYLCASSHAFDFRAHEQYFGPGTRLTVT.

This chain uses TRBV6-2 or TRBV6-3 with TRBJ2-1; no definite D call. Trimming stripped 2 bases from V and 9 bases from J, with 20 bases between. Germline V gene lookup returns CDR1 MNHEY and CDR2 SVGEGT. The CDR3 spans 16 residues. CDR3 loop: CASSYVSRSAPSEQFF. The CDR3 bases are TGTGCCAGCAGTTACGTCAGCAGGAGCGCTCCCAGTGAGCAGTTCTTC.

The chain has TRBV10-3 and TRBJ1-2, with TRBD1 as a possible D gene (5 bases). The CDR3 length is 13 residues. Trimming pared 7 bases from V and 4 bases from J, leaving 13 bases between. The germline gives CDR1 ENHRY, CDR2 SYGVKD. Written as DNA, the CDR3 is TGTGCCATCATGAGAGAACAGGCCTATGGCTACACCTTC. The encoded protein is CAIMREQAYGYTF.

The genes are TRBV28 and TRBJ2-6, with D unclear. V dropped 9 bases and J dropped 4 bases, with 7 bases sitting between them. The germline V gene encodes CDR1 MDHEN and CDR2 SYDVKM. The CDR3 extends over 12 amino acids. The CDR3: CASGLGANVLTF. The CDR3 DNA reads TGTGCCAGTGGGTTAGGGGCCAACGTCCTGACTTTC.

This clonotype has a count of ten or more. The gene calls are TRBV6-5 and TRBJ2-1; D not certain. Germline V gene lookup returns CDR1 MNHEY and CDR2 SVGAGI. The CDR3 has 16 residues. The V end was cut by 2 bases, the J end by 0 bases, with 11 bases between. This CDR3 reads CASSYGSRSSYNEQFF. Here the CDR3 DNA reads TGTGCCAGCAGTTACGGGTCCAGAAGCTCCTACAATGAGCAGTTCTTC.

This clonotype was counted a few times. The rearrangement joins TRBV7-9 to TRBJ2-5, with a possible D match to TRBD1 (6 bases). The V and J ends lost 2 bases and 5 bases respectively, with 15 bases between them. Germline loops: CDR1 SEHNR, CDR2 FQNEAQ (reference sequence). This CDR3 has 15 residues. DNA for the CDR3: TGTGCCAGCAGCTTAACGGCAGGGGCTCCGGAGACCCAGTACTTC. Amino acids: CASSLTAGAPETQYF.

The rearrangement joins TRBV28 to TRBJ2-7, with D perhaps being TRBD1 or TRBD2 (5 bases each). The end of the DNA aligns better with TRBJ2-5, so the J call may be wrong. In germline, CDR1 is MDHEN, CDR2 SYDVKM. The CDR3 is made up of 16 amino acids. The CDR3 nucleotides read TGTGCCAGCAGTTTATGGGGGGTGGGGGTGCAAGAGACCCAGTACTTC. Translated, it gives CASSLWGVGVQETQYF.

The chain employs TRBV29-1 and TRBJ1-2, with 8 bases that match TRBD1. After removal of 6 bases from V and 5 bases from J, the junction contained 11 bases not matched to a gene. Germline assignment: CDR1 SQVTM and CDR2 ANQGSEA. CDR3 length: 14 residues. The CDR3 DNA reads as TGCAGCGTCCAACAGGGGGTTGGGGGGTATGGCTACACCTTC. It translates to CSVQQGVGGYGYTF. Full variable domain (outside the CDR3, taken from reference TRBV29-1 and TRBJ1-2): SAVISQKPSRDICQRGTSLTIQCQVDSQVTMMFWYRQQPGQSLTLIATANQGSEATYESGFVIDKFPISRPNLTFSTLTVSNMSPEDSSIYLCSVQQGVGGYGYTFGSGTRLTVV.

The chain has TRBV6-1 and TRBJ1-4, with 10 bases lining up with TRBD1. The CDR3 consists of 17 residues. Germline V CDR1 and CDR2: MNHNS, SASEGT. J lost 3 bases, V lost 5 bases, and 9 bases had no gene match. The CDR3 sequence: CASSPGQGNKANEKLFF. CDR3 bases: TGTGCCAGCAGTCCGGGACAGGGGAATAAGGCTAATGAAAAACTGTTTTTT.